This entry lists 5 T cell receptor beta chains sequenced from one sample in a study of T cell responses to AZD1222 COVID-19 vaccine. Method: immunoSEQ multiplex PCR; TCRdb's copy keeps in-frame clones and lacks some. The table lists around 130,000 clones, approximately 94% of them singletons. The sequences come from peripheral blood, collected on day 0 of AZD1222 vaccination. These receptors all come from an adult in good health.

The J gene is TRBJ2-1, the V gene TRBV7-3; tentative D call: TRBD2 (6 bases). CDR1 and CDR2 from the germline V gene are SGHTA and FQGTGA. Between the trimmed V and J ends, which lost 2 bases and 5 bases, there was a span of 16 bases. CDR3 length: 16 amino acids. This chain's CDR3 is CASSLGAGSGNNEQFF. The CDR3 region has the DNA TGTGCCAGCAGCTTAGGGGCCGGGAGTGGTAACAATGAGCAGTTCTTC.

This clone was found a few times. The chain couples TRBV28 to TRBJ1-2, with 12 bases matching TRBD1. The CDR3 covers 15 residues. Germline V lookup: CDR1 MDHEN, CDR2 SYDVKM. With 10 bases clipped from V and 7 bases from J, the junction kept 13 bases outside the gene matches. The CDR3, as DNA: TGTGCCACCCGGGACAGGGGGCTCGTAAAGGCTGGCTACACCTTC. Translated: CATRDRGLVKAGYTF.

The chain couples TRBV2 to TRBJ2-7; a weak D match, TRBD2 (5 bases). Germline loops: CDR1 SNHLY, CDR2 FYNNEI. The V gene lost 10 bases and the J gene lost 2 bases, with 18 bases spanning the gap. This CDR3 is built from 14 residues. The CDR3 is CATRGPSRTYEQYF. The CDR3 DNA sequence: TGTGCCACCCGGGGTCCCAGCCGGACCTACGAGCAGTACTTC.

The chain has TRBV9 and TRBJ2-1; possible D gene TRBD2, 5 bases. The length of the CDR3 is 14 residues. V was pared by 2 bases and J by 7 bases, with 13 bases between. Germline CDR1 and CDR2: SGDLS and YYNGEE. CDR3 region: CASSVERGLNEQFF. The CDR3 nucleotides are TGTGCCAGCAGCGTCGAGCGAGGGTTGAATGAGCAGTTCTTC.

The V call is TRBV30, the J call TRBJ2-2; TRBD1 might be the D (6 bases). In germline, CDR1 is GTSNPN, CDR2 SVGIG (reference sequence). V lost 4 bases, J lost 2 bases, and 14 bases lay in between. This CDR3 is built from 15 residues. CDR3 in amino acids: CAWTRSRGNTGELFF. Written as DNA, the CDR3 is TGTGCCTGGACTCGGAGCAGGGGCAACACCGGGGAGCTGTTTTTT.